Listed below are T cell receptor beta chains from one sample, sequenced in a study of T-cell reconstitution after alpha-beta-depleted transplantation in children. TCRdb called the PCR reads again in MiXCR, with one record for every CDR3 protein. Found here are 450,000 to 600,000 distinct CDR3 sequences, 10% to 15% of them singletons; the top ten hold about 2.2%. The sequenced sample was PBMCs, mostly from graft donor cells, obtained 360 days after TCRalphabeta/CD19-depleted stem cell transplant. The receptors derive from a male patient younger than 18 who had a stem cell transplant for acute myeloid leukemia, so the T cells may come from the graft donor. Each CDR3 is given with its conserved first and last residue. A D gene is named only where the DNA matches it firmly. The listing skips clone size in some rows; elsewhere it reads once, few, many or a size class.

TRBJ2-2	few	TRBV29-1	TRBD1	TGCAGCGTTTCACAGGGGGCAGGGAACACCGGGGAGCTGTTTTTT	CSVSQGAGNTGELFF
TRBJ1-5	.	TRBV7-2	.	TGTGCCAGCAGCTTACGGACCGGAGATGGGATCGTGCCCCAGCATTTT	CASSLRTGDGIVPQHF
TRBJ1-4	few	TRBV29-1	.	TGCAGCGTTTATCAACGGAGTCAGGAAAAACTGTTTTTT	CSVYQRSQEKLFF
TRBJ2-1	few	TRBV12-3/TRBV12-4	.	TGTGCCAGCAGTTCCCCCCTCACCTCTGGCTCCTACAATGAGCAGTTCTTC	CASSSPLTSGSYNEQFF
TRBJ1-2	many	TRBV12-3/TRBV12-4	TRBD1	TGTGCCAGCATCTTTAGCACAGGGGCGAACTATGGCTACACCTTC	CASIFSTGANYGYTF
TRBJ1-1	.	TRBV13	.	TGTGCCAGCAGCTTAGATCGGTGGGGGGACACTGAAGCTTTCTTT	CASSLDRWGDTEAFF
TRBJ2-3	few	TRBV20-1	.	TGCAGTGCTAGCGCGAGCGGGCCTAGCACAGATACGCAGTATTTT	CSASASGPSTDTQYF
TRBJ2-1	many	TRBV12-3/TRBV12-4	TRBD1	TGTGCCAGCAGTTTATGGGCAGGGGGCTTCTCCTACAATGAGCAGTTCTTC	CASSLWAGGFSYNEQFF
TRBJ2-5	.	TRBV18	.	TGTGCCAGCTCGTCTTTACGGGACCAGTACCAAGAGACCCAGTACTTC	CASSSLRDQYQETQYF
TRBJ2-3	.	TRBV4-1	TRBD2	TGCGCCAGCAGCCAAGATGGGGGGACTAGCGGGAGAATTTCAAGCACAGATACGCAGTATTTT	CASSQDGGTSGRISSTDTQYF
TRBJ2-1	many	TRBV11-2	TRBD1	TGTGCCAGCAGCCCCGGGACAGGGTTGAATGAGCAGTTCTTC	CASSPGTGLNEQFF
TRBJ1-2	.	TRBV7-3	.	TGTGCCAGCAGCCACGGCCCCATTGGGGGAGGTGGTGGCTACACCTTC	CASSHGPIGGGGGYTF
TRBJ2-7	many	TRBV12-3/TRBV12-4	TRBD2	TGTGCCAGCAGTAGGACTAGCGGGTCTAACTACGAGCAGTACTTC	CASSRTSGSNYEQYF
TRBJ2-5	.	TRBV27	TRBD2	TGTGCCAGCAGTTCAGGACTAGCGGGAAGTTATGAGACCCAGTACTTC	CASSSGLAGSYETQYF
TRBJ2-1	.	TRBV24-1	TRBD2	TGTGGGGCCTGTGATTTGCAGTCGCCTAGCGGGAGAAATGAGCAGTTCTTC	CGACDLQSPSGRNEQFF
TRBJ2-5	many	TRBV24-1	.	TGTGCCACCAGTGACTCCTCGACAGGATCTCAAGAGACCCAGTACTTC	CATSDSSTGSQETQYF